This TCR beta chain derives from a study of Graves' ophthalmopathy and Graves' hyperthyroidism. As the template, RNA transcripts were used to amplify TCR beta CDR3 regions. Amplification began with first-round RT-PCR using HTBI primers, then second-round multiplex PCR was performed. TCRdb analysed the multiplex PCR reads with MiXCR anew, one entry per CDR3 protein. The data show roughly 1.1 million distinct CDR3 sequences, roughly two fifths seen once. The V end was cut by 3 bases, the J end by 0 bases, with 15 bases between. The CDR3 consists of 16 residues. CDR1 is SGHVS and CDR2 is FQNEAQ in the germline V gene.

Material: peripheral blood or thyroid tissue (not recorded which). This chain joins TRBV7-8 and TRBJ2-7; tentatively, D is TRBD2 (7 bases). This TCR came from an adult man with Graves' hyperthyroidism. The CDR3: CASSLGAGRSSYEQYF. Written as DNA, the CDR3 is TGTGCCAGCAGCTTGGGGGCCGGGAGGAGCTCCTACGAGCAGTACTTC.